The rows below give T cell receptor beta chains drawn from one sample of a study of T-cell memory formation after mild COVID-19. Each CDR3 protein gets one entry after TCRdb re-called the 5' RACE reads with MiXCR. The sample records about 340,000 distinct CDR3 sequences, roughly 15% being singletons. Sequencing was carried out using PBMCs or a T cell subset sorted from them (not recorded which). The receptor source for this set is a young man who had mild COVID-19 (a few samples of this study predate the infection). Cell type and time point are not known. CDR3s include the opening cysteine and the closing phenylalanine or tryptophan.

TRBV15	TRBJ1-4	CATSSDLGEKLFF
TRBV6-1	TRBJ2-1	CASSLRGEYNEQFF
TRBV7-6	TRBJ2-7	CASSHGSSYEQYF
TRBV6-2/TRBV6-3	TRBJ1-5	CASSYLRQGNQPQHF
TRBV20-1	TRBJ1-1	CSARTRLAEAFF
TRBV6-6	TRBJ1-3	CASTSGQHSGNTIYF
TRBV5-8	TRBJ2-7	CASRRGHEQYF
TRBV20-1	TRBJ2-2	CSARLAGGTSNTGELFF
TRBV27	TRBJ1-4	CASSLGGGAKLFF
TRBV4-2	TRBJ1-1	CASSHWGEEAFF
TRBV6-2/TRBV6-3	TRBJ2-1	CASSVDRGLVNEQFF
TRBV5-1	TRBJ2-3	CASSLPTTDTQYF
TRBV6-6	TRBJ1-1	CASSYPGTGGRDDTEAFF
TRBV6-6	TRBJ1-5	CASSSPEVNQPQHF
TRBV5-5	TRBJ2-1	CASSRGRDRGPNEQFF
TRBV12-3/TRBV12-4	TRBJ2-2	CASSTQQGATGELFF
TRBV24-1	TRBJ1-3	CRPPDYSGNTIYF
TRBV6-5	TRBJ2-3	CASSYSAFHSRTDTQYF
TRBV29-1	TRBJ2-2	CSVADTGELFF
TRBV28	TRBJ1-1	CASSRRRNTEAFF
TRBV20-1	TRBJ1-6	CSARSRGDSPLHF
TRBV2	TRBJ2-3	CASSELGGQTDTQYF